These T cell receptor beta chains were read from a single sample in a study of blood T cell repertoires in COVID-19. The repertoire was sequenced with immunoSEQ multiplex PCR; TCRdb's copy has only in-frame clones and lacks some. This sample carries 330,000 or so clones, approximately 88% of them seen once, and the ten largest clones take roughly a tenth. Sequenced: peripheral blood. The receptors derive from a man aged 25-45 years with COVID-19, enrolled during active disease. The CDR3 runs from the conserved cysteine through the conserved F or W. D genes are given only for firm matches.

j_gene	d_gene	v_gene	CDR3aa	CDR3nt
TRBJ2-7	-	TRBV5-1	CASSLGTLDEQYF	TGCGCCAGCAGCTTGGGGACATTGGACGAGCAGTACTTC
TRBJ1-1	-	TRBV6-5	CASRVGRGNAFF	TGTGCCAGCAGGGTAGGAAGGGGTAATGCTTTCTTT
TRBJ2-1	TRBD2	TRBV7-9	CASSLPRASGGAFEQFF	TGTGCCAGCAGCTTACCGAGGGCCAGCGGGGGGGCTTTTGAGCAGTTCTTC
TRBJ2-1	-	TRBV7-9	CASSLPLSSYNEQFF	TGTGCCAGCAGCTTACCTCTTAGCTCCTACAATGAGCAGTTCTTC
TRBJ1-2	TRBD1	TRBV7-2	CASSSGTGGASYGYTF	TGTGCCAGCAGCTCCGGGACAGGGGGCGCGAGCTATGGCTACACCTTC
TRBJ1-2	TRBD1	TRBV4-2	CATRDRANYGYTF	TGTGCCACCAGGGACAGGGCTAACTATGGCTACACCTTC
TRBJ1-1	-	TRBV18	CASSPAGMNTEAFF	TGTGCCAGCTCACCAGCGGGAATGAACACTGAAGCTTTCTTT
TRBJ1-2	-	TRBV5-4	CASSAQGYYGYTF	TGTGCCAGCTCAGCGCAGGGGTACTATGGCTACACCTTC
TRBJ2-3	TRBD2	TRBV19	CASSIPAGGYTDTQYF	TGTGCCAGTAGTATACCCGCGGGGGGGTACACAGATACGCAGTATTTT
TRBJ2-3	-	TRBV2	CASSPRPTRDTQYF	TGTGCCAGCAGTCCTAGGCCTACCAGAGATACGCAGTATTTT
TRBJ2-1	TRBD2	TRBV27	CASSHWRGGMHEQFF	TGTGCCAGCAGTCATTGGCGGGGGGGCATGCATGAGCAGTTCTTC
TRBJ2-1	-	TRBV18	CASSPGTSDGNEQFF	TGTGCCAGCTCACCAGGGACAAGCGATGGGAATGAGCAGTTCTTC
TRBJ1-5	-	TRBV5-6	CASSFYNQPQHF	TGTGCCAGCAGCTTCTATAATCAGCCCCAGCATTTT
TRBJ1-1	TRBD1	TRBV4-3	CASSQEYRGDTEAFF	TGCGCCAGCAGCCAAGAGTACAGGGGGGACACTGAAGCTTTCTTT
TRBJ2-5	TRBD2	TRBV11-2	CASSGSGGIQETQYF	TGTGCCAGCAGTGGTAGCGGGGGGATCCAAGAGACCCAGTACTTC
TRBJ2-7	TRBD1	TRBV4-1	CASSWTGSSYEQYF	TGCGCCAGCAGCTGGACAGGGTCTTCCTACGAGCAGTACTTC
TRBJ2-7	TRBD1	TRBV30	CAWSANRGVREQYF	TGTGCCTGGAGTGCTAACAGGGGAGTGCGCGAGCAGTACTTC
TRBJ1-5	-	TRBV19	CASVGDWSNQPQHF	TGTGCCTCAGTGGGGGACTGGAGCAATCAGCCCCAGCATTTT
TRBJ1-2	TRBD1	TRBV7-2	CASSLGATGVRSYGYTF	TGTGCCAGCAGCTTAGGAGCCACAGGGGTTCGGTCGTATGGCTACACCTTC
TRBJ1-2	-	TRBV5-1	CASSLVQGSGYTF	TGCGCCAGCAGCTTGGTGCAGGGTTCTGGCTACACCTTC
TRBJ2-7	-	TRBV5-4	CASIHGALGAYEQYF	TGTGCCAGCATCCATGGGGCACTTGGGGCCTACGAGCAGTACTTC
TRBJ1-2	-	TRBV6-5	CASSYSAGWDGYTF	TGTGCCAGCAGTTACTCTGCAGGGTGGGATGGCTACACCTTC
TRBJ1-3	-	TRBV3-1/TRBV3-2	CASSQLRIISGNTIYF	TGTGCCAGCAGCCAGCTACGTATTATCTCTGGAAACACCATATATTTT
TRBJ1-2	TRBD1	TRBV7-2	CASSGQGANYGYTF	TGTGCCAGCAGCGGTCAGGGGGCCAACTATGGCTACACCTTC